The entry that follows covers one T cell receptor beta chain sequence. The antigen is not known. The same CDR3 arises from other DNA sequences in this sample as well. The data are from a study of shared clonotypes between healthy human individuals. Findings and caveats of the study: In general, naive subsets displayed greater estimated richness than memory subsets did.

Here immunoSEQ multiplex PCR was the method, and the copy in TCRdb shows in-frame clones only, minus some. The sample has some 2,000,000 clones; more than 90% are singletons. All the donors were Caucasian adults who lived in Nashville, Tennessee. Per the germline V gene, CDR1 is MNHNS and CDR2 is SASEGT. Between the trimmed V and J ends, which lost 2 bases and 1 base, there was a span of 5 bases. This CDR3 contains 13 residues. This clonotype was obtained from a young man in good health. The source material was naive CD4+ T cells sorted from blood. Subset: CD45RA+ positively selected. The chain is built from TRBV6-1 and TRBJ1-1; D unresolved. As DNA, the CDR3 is TGTGCCAGCAGTGAATTAGAGAACACTGAAGCTTTCTTT. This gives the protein CASSELENTEAFF.